This T cell receptor beta chain came from a study of blood T cell repertoires in COVID-19 (dated by TCRdb to 2018 to 2020). Broadly, across the study: Collaborator samples came from the United States, Italy and Spain and covered acute and convalescent phases of COVID-19. The material from the prospective study consisted of cDNA or gDNA derived from T cells, B-cell-depleted T cells, or PBMCs. Subjects who had been exposed to COVID-19, were actively infected with it, or had recovered from it provided the deeply sampled blood TCRbeta repertoires that made up the dataset. The repertoires were released in a freely available public database intended as a resource for research on the immune response to SARS-CoV-2. The samples were drawn from the first 160 participants of the ongoing ImmuneRACE study and from 1,200 or so subjects provided by 6 global collaborators. Sample metadata almost always included a de-identified subject ID, COVID-19 status, age in years and sex. Where HLA class I and class II types were available, the types were taken from metadata supplied by the sample provider, not from assay-based typing.

What the authors observed across the whole study: Clinical and demographic metadata were provided uncurated, with the amount varying by source and participant.

With respect to this clone: The antigen it binds to is not known. Qualities for individual bases were not recorded, and no much larger clone is one base off.

Each collaborating institution followed its own protocols to collect whole blood in K2EDTA tubes. For TCRbeta analysis, collaborator samples were shipped as frozen whole blood, as isolated PBMCs, or as DNA extracted from either sample type. From cysteine to phenylalanine, the CDR3 is 13 amino acids long. Only the CDR3 DNA stays, 39 bases, in frame from base 1. After removal of 5 bases from V and 5 bases from J, the junction retains 5 bases not matched to a gene. Sequences LNHDA (CDR1) and SQIVND (CDR2) are obtained from the germline V gene (reference sequence). TCRbeta CDR3 regions were amplified from genomic DNA using the immunoSEQ Assay, a bias-controlled multiplex PCR. In the source study's methods: The number of nucleated cells in each sample was estimated from the amplification of reference gene primers within the assay. To quantify the absolute abundance of each unique TCRbeta CDR3 rearrangement, sequence reads were collapsed and filtered. For each sample, productive Simpson clonality was calculated as the square root of Simpson's diversity index over productive rearrangements. Here the immuneACCESS table is served through TCRdb, limited to in-frame sequences with V and J called. Missing clones are a known gap in these copies; in checked studies unresolved V genes cover under half, and the rest lacks a known reason. The DNA was the basis for D and trimming; V, J and clone size are from that table. Recorded for this sample are around 230,000 clones; 70% to 90% of them occurred a single time. The ten largest clones capture under 3% of the sample.

The sequencing input was peripheral blood. The origin of this receptor is a woman between 70 and 85 years old with active or convalescent COVID-19. The chain is encoded by TRBV19 joined to TRBJ2-5; 7 junctional bases match TRBD2. DNA sequence: TGTGCCAGTAGTGGACTAGGTTGGGAGACCCAGTACTTC. It specifies CASSGLGWETQYF.